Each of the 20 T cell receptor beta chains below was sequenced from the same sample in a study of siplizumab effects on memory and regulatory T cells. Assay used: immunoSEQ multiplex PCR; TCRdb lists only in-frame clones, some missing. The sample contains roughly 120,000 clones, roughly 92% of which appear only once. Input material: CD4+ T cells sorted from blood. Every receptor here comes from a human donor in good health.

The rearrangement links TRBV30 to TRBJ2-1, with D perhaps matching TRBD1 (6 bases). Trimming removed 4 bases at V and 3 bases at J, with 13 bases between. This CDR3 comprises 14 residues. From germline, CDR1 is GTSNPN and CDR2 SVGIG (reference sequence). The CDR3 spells CAWMTGQGYNEQFF. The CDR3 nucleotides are TGTGCCTGGATGACAGGCCAGGGCTACAATGAGCAGTTCTTC.

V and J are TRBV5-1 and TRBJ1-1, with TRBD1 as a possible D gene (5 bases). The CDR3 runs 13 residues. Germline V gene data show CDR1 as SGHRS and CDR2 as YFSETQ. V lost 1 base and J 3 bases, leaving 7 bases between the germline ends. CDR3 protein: CASSLWGDTEAFF. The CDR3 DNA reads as TGCGCCAGCAGCTTGTGGGGGGACACTGAAGCTTTCTTT. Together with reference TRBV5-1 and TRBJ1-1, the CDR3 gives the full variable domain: KAGVTQTPRYLIKTRGQQVTLSCSPISGHRSVSWYQQTPGQGLQFLFEYFSETQRNKGNFPGRFSGRQFSNSRSEMNVSTLELGDSALYLCASSLWGDTEAFFGQGTRLTVV.

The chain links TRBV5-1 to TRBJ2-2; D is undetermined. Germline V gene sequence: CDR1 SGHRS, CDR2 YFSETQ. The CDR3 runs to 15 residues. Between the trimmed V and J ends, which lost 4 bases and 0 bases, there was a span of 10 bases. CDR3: CASSPRSSNTGELFF. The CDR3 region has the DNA TGCGCCAGCAGCCCCCGCAGTTCGAACACCGGGGAGCTGTTTTTT.

The CDR3 DNA is TGTGCCAGCAGCTCCAGGGGTGCCGGGGAGCTGTTTTTT. As protein: CASSSRGAGELFF. The chain has TRBV11-2 and TRBJ2-2, with D perhaps matching TRBD1 (6 bases). The CDR3 runs 13 residues. The germline V gene has CDR1 SGHAT and CDR2 FQNNGV. V lost 4 bases and J lost 6, with 9 bases in between.

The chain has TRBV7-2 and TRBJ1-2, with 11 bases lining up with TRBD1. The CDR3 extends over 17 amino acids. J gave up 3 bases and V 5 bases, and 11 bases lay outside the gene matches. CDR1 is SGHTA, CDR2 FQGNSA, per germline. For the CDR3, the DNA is TGTGCCAGCAGCCCACGGACAGGGGGCGTTTTTGACTATGGCTACACCTTC. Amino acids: CASSPRTGGVFDYGYTF.

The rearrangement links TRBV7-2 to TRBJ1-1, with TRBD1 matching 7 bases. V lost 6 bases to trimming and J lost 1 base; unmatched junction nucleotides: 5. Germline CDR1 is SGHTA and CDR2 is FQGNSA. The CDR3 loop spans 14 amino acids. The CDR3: CASSFRQGNTEAFF. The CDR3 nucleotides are TGTGCCAGCAGTTTTCGACAGGGGAACACTGAAGCTTTCTTT.

The CDR3 loop is CASSGGQGAANIQYF. For the CDR3, the DNA is TGCGCCAGCAGCGGAGGACAGGGGGCTGCAAACATTCAGTACTTC. This chain links TRBV5-1 with TRBJ2-4, with TRBD1 matching 11 bases. J was trimmed by 6 bases and V by 4 bases; bases with no gene match: 6. Germline CDR1 SGHRS, CDR2 YFSETQ. This CDR3 has 15 amino acids.

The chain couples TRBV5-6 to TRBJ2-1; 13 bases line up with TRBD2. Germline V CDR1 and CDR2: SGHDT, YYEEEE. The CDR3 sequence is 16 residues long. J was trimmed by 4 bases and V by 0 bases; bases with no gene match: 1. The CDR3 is CASSLETSGRYNEQFF. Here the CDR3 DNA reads TGTGCCAGCAGCTTGGAGACTAGCGGGAGGTACAATGAGCAGTTCTTC.

CDR3 coding DNA: TGTGCCAGTAGTATAGGGACCTCTAGTTTTTTCTATGGCTACACCTTC. It encodes CASSIGTSSFFYGYTF. The chain is built from TRBV19 and TRBJ1-2; D is unclear. The CDR3 sequence is 16 residues long. Trimming shortened V by 1 base and J by 4 bases, and 16 bases separated the two germline ends. Germline loops: CDR1 LNHDA, CDR2 SQIVND (reference sequence). Drawing the rest from reference TRBV19 and TRBJ1-2, the complete variable domain is DGGITQSPKYLFRKEGQNVTLSCEQNLNHDAMYWYRQDPGQGLRLIYYSQIVNDFQKGDIAEGYSVSREKKESFPLTVTSAQKNPTAFYLCASSIGTSSFFYGYTFGSGTRLTVV.

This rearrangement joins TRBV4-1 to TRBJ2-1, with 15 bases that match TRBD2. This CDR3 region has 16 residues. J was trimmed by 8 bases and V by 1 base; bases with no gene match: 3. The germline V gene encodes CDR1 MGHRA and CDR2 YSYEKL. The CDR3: CASSQGTSGGAHEQFF. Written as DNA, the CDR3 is TGCGCCAGCAGCCAAGGGACTAGCGGGGGGGCACATGAGCAGTTCTTC.

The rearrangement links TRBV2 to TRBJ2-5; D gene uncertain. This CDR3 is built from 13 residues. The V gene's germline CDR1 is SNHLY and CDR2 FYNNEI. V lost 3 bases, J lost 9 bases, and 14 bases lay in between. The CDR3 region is CASSDIGLGSQYF. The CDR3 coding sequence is TGTGCCAGCAGTGATATAGGGCTGGGGTCCCAGTACTTC.

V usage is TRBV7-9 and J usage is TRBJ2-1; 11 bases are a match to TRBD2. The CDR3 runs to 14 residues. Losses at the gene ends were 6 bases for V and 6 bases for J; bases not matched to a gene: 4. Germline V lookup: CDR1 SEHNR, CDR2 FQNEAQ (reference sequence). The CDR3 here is CASSRLAGINEQFF. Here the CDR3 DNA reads TGTGCCAGCAGTCGACTAGCGGGAATCAATGAGCAGTTCTTC.

CDR3 sequence: CASSSRTSGRIDTQYF. Written as DNA, the CDR3 is TGTGCCAGCAGCTCCCGGACTAGCGGGAGAATAGATACGCAGTATTTT. V usage is TRBV7-3 and J usage is TRBJ2-3; 13 positions agree with TRBD2. The V and J ends lost 4 bases and 5 bases, in that order; junction bases with no gene match: 6. The germline V gene encodes CDR1 SGHTA and CDR2 FQGTGA. This CDR3 has 16 residues.

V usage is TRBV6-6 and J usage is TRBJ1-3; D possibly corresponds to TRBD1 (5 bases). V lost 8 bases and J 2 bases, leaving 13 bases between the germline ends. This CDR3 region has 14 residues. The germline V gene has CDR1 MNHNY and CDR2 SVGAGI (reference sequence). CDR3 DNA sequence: TGTGCCAGCCTGGAAGCCAGGGCTGGAAACACCATATATTTT. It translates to CASLEARAGNTIYF.

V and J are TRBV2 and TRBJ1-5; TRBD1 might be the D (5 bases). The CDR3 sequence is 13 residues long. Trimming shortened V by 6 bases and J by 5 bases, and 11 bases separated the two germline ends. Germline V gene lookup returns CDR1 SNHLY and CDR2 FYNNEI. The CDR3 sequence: CASRSQGYQPQHF. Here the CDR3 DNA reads TGTGCCAGCAGGTCCCAGGGTTATCAGCCCCAGCATTTT.

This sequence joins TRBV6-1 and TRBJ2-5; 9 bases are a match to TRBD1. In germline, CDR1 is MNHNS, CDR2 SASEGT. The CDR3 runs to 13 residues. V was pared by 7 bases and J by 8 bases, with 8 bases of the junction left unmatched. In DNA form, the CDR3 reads TGTGCCAGCAACGGACAGGGGCCTAGAACCCAGTACTTC. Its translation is CASNGQGPRTQYF.

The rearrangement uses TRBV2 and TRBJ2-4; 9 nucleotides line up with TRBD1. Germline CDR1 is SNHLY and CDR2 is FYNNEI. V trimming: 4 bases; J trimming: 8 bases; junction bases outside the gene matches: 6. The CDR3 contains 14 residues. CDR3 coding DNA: TGTGCCAGCAGTGCGGACAGGGGAGCGGACATTCAGTACTTC. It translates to CASSADRGADIQYF. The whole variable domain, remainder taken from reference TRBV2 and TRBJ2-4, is EPEVTQTPSHQVTQMGQEVILRCVPISNHLYFYWYRQILGQKVEFLVSFYNNEISEKSEIFDDQFSVERPDGSNFTLKIRSTKLEDSAMYFCASSADRGADIQYFGAGTRLSVL.

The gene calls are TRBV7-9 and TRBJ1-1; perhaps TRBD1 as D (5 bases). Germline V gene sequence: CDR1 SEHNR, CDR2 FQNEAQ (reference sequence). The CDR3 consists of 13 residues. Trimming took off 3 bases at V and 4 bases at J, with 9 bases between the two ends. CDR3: CASSFQGGTEAFF. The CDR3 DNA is TGTGCCAGCAGCTTCCAGGGAGGCACTGAAGCTTTCTTT.

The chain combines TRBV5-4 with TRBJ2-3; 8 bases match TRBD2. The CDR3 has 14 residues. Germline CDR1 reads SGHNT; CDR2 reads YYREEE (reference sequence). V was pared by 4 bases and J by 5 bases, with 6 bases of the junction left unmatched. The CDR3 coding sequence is TGTGCCAGCAGCCAGGGGCTAGCGGGAGATACGCAGTATTTT. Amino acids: CASSQGLAGDTQYF. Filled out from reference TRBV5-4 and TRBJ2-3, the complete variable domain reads ETGVTQSPTHLIKTRGQQVTLRCSSQSGHNTVSWYQQALGQGPQFIFQYYREEENGRGNFPPRFSGLQFPNYSSELNVNALELDDSALYLCASSQGLAGDTQYFGPGTRLTVL.

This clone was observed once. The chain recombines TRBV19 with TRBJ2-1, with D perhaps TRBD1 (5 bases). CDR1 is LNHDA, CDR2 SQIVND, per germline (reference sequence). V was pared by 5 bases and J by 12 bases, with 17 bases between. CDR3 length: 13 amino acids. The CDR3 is CASSLQGMGGQFF. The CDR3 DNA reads TGTGCCAGTAGTCTTCAGGGAATGGGCGGGCAGTTCTTC.